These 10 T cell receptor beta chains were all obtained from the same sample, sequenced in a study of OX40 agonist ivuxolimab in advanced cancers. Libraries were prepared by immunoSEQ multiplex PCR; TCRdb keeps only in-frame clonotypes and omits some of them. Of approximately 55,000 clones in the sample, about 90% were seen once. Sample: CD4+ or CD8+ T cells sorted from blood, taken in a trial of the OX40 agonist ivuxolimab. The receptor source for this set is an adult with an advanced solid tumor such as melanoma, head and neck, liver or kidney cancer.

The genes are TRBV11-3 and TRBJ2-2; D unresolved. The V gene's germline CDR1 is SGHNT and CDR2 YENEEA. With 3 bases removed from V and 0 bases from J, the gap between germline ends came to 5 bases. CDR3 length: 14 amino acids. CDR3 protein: CASSFGPNTGELFF. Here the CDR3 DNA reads TGTGCCAGCAGCTTTGGGCCGAACACCGGGGAGCTGTTTTTT.

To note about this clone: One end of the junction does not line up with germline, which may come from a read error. The CDR3 coding sequence is TGTGCCAGCAGCCTAGAGGGGTTGGATGAGCAGTTCTTC. The encoded protein is CASSLEGLDEQFF. The chain recombines TRBV11-3 with TRBJ2-1; D may match TRBD1 or TRBD2 (5 bases each). The CDR3 sequence is 13 residues long. Germline V lookup: CDR1 SGHNT, CDR2 YENEEA.

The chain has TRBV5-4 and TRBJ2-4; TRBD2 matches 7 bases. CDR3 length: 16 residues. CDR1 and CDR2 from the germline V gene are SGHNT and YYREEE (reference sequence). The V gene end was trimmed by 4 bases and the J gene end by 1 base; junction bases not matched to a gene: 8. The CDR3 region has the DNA TGTGCCAGCAGCCCGAGGGCGGGGGTGGCCAAAAACATTCAGTACTTC. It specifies CASSPRAGVAKNIQYF.

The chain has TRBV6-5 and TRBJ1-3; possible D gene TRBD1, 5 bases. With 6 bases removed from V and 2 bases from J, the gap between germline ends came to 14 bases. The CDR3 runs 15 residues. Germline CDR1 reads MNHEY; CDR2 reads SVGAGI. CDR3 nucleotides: TGTGCCAGCAGCCTCGGGGGGTTGACTGGAAACACCATATATTTT. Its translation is CASSLGGLTGNTIYF.

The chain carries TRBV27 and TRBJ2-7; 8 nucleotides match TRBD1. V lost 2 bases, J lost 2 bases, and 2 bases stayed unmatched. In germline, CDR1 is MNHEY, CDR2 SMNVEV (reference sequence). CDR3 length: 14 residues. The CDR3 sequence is CASSLDRGPYEQYF. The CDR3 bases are TGTGCCAGCAGTTTAGACAGGGGACCCTACGAGCAGTACTTC.

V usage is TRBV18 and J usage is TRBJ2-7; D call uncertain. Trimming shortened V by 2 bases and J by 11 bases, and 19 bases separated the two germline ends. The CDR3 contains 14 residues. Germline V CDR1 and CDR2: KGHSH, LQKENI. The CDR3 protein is CASSPAKGAELEYF. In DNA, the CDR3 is TGTGCCAGCTCACCAGCAAAGGGTGCGGAATTGGAGTACTTC.

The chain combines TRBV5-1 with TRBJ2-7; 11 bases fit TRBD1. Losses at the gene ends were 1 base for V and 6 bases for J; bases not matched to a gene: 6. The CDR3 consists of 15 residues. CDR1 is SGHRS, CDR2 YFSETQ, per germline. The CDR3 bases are TGCGCCAGCAGCTTGAGCTCGGGGACAGGGGGCGAGCAGTACTTC. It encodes CASSLSSGTGGEQYF. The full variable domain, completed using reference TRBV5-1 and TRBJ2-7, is KAGVTQTPRYLIKTRGQQVTLSCSPISGHRSVSWYQQTPGQGLQFLFEYFSETQRNKGNFPGRFSGRQFSNSRSEMNVSTLELGDSALYLCASSLSSGTGGEQYFGPGTRLTVT.

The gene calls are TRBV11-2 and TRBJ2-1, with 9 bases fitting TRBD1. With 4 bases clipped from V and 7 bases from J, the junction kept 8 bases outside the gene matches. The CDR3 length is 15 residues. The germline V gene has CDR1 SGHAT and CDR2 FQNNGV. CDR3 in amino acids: CASSSWTGVMNEQFF. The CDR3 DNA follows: TGTGCCAGCAGCTCATGGACAGGGGTTATGAATGAGCAGTTCTTC.

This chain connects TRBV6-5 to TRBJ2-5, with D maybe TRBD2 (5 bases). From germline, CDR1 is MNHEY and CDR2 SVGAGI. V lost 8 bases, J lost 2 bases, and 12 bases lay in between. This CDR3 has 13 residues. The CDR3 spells CASFRPGQETQYF. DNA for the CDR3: TGTGCCAGCTTCCGTCCGGGACAAGAGACCCAGTACTTC.

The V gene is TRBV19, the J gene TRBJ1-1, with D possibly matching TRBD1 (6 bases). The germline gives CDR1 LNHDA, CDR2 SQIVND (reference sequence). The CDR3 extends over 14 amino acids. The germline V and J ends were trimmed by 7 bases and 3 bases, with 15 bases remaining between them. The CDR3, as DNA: TGTGCCAGTATAAGGGGGAATGTGTACACTGAAGCTTTCTTT. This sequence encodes CASIRGNVYTEAFF.